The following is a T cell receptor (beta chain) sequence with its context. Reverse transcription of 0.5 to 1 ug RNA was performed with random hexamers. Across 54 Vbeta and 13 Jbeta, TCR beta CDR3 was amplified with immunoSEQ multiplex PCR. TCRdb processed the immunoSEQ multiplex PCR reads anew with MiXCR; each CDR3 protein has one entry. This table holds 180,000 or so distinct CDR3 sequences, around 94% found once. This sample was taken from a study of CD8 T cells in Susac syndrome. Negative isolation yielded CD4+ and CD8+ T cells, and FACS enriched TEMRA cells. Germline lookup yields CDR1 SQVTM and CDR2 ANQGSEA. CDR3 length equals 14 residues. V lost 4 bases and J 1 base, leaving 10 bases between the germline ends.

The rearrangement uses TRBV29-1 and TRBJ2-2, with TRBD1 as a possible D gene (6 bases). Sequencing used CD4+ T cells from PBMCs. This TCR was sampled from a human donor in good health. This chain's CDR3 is CSVGTEQNTGELFF. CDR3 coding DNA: TGCAGCGTTGGGACAGAACAGAACACCGGGGAGCTGTTTTTT.